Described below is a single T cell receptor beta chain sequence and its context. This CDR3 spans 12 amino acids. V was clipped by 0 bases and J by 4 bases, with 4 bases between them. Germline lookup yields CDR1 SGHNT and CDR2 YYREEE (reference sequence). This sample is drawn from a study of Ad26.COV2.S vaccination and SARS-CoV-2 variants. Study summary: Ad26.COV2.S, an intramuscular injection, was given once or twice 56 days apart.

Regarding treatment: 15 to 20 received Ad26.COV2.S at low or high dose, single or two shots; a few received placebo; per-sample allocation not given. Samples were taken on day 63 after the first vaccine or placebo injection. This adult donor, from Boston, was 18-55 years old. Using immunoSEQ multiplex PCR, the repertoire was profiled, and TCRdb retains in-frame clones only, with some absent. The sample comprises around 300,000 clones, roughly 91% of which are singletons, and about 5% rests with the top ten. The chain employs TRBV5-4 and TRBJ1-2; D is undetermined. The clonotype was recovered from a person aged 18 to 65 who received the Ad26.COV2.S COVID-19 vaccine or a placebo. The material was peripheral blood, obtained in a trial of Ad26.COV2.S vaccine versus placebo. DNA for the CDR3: TGTGCCAGCAGCTTGGATACCTATGGCTACACCTTC. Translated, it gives CASSLDTYGYTF.